This T cell receptor beta chain is drawn from a study of T cell repertoires in cytomegalovirus infection. Study summary: An indication of both CMV infection and matching HLA type came from public TCR beta signatures.

A single record per CDR3 protein comes from TCRdb applying MiXCR to the reads. The sample yields hundreds of thousands of distinct CDR3 sequences, 17% seen once. This clonotype was detected only a few times. Material for sequencing was PBMCs. This sequence was found in a human donor in good health (CMV status not recorded). Some clones in this sample may be carry-over from other donors' samples.

CDR3 in amino acids: CASSSDRGWEPQHF. The CDR3 DNA reads as TGTGCCAGCAGCTCGGACAGGGGGTGGGAGCCCCAGCATTTT. This sequence joins TRBV7-3 and TRBJ1-5, with 10 bases identical to TRBD1. The CDR3 consists of 14 residues. The V gene's germline CDR1 is SGHTA and CDR2 FQGTGA. With V trimmed by 4 bases and J by 8 bases, 5 bases remained unmatched.